These 20 T cell receptor beta chains were all obtained from the same sample, sequenced in a study of blood T cells in healthy people across ages. It was with a sample-barcoded 5' primer and a J-beta primer mix that a second PCR of roughly 7 to 12 cycles was run. TCRdb passed the 5' RACE reads through MiXCR, listing each CDR3 protein once. The sample carries 1.5 million to 2 million distinct CDR3 sequences, over 25% recorded once. The sample was blood. Receptor source: a woman between 25 and 40 years old in good health.

This rearrangement joins TRBV5-1 to TRBJ1-1; unclear D gene. Trimming shortened V by 7 bases and J by 4 bases, and 14 bases separated the two germline ends. Per germline, CDR1 SGHRS and CDR2 YFSETQ. The CDR3 is 13 residues long. For the CDR3, the DNA is TGCGCCAGCGGGATCCTGGGTACCACTGAAGCTTTCTTT. Translated, it gives CASGILGTTEAFF.

The chain has TRBV28 and TRBJ2-7; 7 bases map to TRBD1. Germline V gene lookup returns CDR1 MDHEN and CDR2 SYDVKM. V gave up 3 bases and J gave up 4 bases; unmatched junction bases: 12. This CDR3 has 16 residues. CDR3 DNA sequence: TGTGCCAGCAGTTTTACGCCCGGACAGGACCTTTACGAGCAGTACTTC. The encoded protein is CASSFTPGQDLYEQYF.

The V call is TRBV28, the J call TRBJ2-5, with 8 bases lining up with TRBD1. CDR1 is MDHEN and CDR2 is SYDVKM in the germline V gene. V lost 5 bases and J lost 2; bases outside the gene matches: 13. The CDR3 spans 17 residues. The CDR3 DNA follows: TGTGCCAGCAGTAACCTTGGGACAGGTCGCAAGCAAGAGACCCAGTACTTC. Translating gives CASSNLGTGRKQETQYF.

This clonotype turned up a few times. The J gene is TRBJ1-1, the V gene TRBV12-3 or TRBV12-4; no clear D. Trimming took off 2 bases at V and 4 bases at J, with 17 bases between the two ends. The CDR3 extends over 16 amino acids. CDR3 sequence: CASSLKSGLIGTEAFF. Written as DNA, the CDR3 is TGTGCCAGCAGTTTAAAAAGTGGTTTGATTGGCACTGAAGCTTTCTTT.

This clonotype has just a few counts. The chain employs TRBV12-3 or TRBV12-4 and TRBJ2-1; 9 bases are shared with TRBD2. CDR3 length equals 18 residues. The V gene end was trimmed by 3 bases and the J gene end by 8 bases; junction bases not matched to a gene: 17. CDR3 nucleotide sequence: TGTGCCAGCAGTTTTGGGACCGCCCCTAGCGGGACTACAGATGAGCAGTTCTTC. Its protein is CASSFGTAPSGTTDEQFF.

This clonotype was seen repeatedly, ten times or more. This chain links TRBV6-5 with TRBJ2-1; D unresolved. Germline V lookup: CDR1 MNHEY, CDR2 SVGAGI. V was clipped by 6 bases and J by 7 bases, with 7 bases between them. This CDR3 has 11 amino acids. CDR3 protein: CASSLENEQFF. The CDR3 nucleotides read TGTGCCAGCAGCTTAGAGAATGAGCAGTTCTTC.

This clonotype showed up many times. The chain has TRBV20-1 and TRBJ2-3; D gene uncertain. V lost 1 base to trimming and J lost 0 bases, with 14 bases between them. CDR1 and CDR2 (germline): DFQATT, SNEGSKA (reference sequence). There are 16 residues in the CDR3. CDR3 sequence: CSARGLSFGSTDTQYF. In DNA form, the CDR3 reads TGCAGTGCTAGAGGACTTTCGTTCGGGAGCACAGATACGCAGTATTTT.

The chain is built from TRBV6-5 and TRBJ1-1; no firm D call. V lost 8 bases and J lost 4, with 23 bases in between. This CDR3 is 16 amino acids long. Per germline, CDR1 MNHEY and CDR2 SVGAGI. The chain's CDR3 is CASQTQPVLRGTEAFF. CDR3 sequence (DNA): TGTGCCAGCCAGACCCAGCCAGTCCTCAGAGGCACTGAAGCTTTCTTT.

This clonotype was observed a handful of times. This rearrangement joins TRBV20-1 to TRBJ1-1; D ambiguous. The germline V and J ends were trimmed by 3 bases and 0 bases, with 8 bases remaining between them. There are 13 residues in the CDR3. In germline, CDR1 is DFQATT, CDR2 SNEGSKA (reference sequence). CDR3 sequence: CSASSSMNTEAFF. The CDR3 coding sequence is TGCAGTGCTAGCTCTTCCATGAACACTGAAGCTTTCTTT.

The chain has TRBV30 and TRBJ2-1; 9 bases line up with TRBD2. The CDR3 has 13 amino acids. From germline, CDR1 is GTSNPN and CDR2 SVGIG (reference sequence). J gave up 10 bases and V 0 bases, and 4 bases lay outside the gene matches. The CDR3 nucleotides are TGTGCCTGGAGTGTACGGCGGGAGGGGGAGCAGTTCTTC. Its translation is CAWSVRREGEQFF.

About this clonotype itself: At one boundary the junction diverges from the germline segment, which might be a read error. The rearrangement uses TRBV29-1 and TRBJ2-1; maybe TRBD2 (7 bases). The CDR3 loop spans 15 amino acids. Per germline, CDR1 SQVTM and CDR2 ANQGSEA. CDR3 in DNA: TGCAGCGTCGGTAGAAGGGGGGGCTGGGACAATGGGCAGTTCTTC. Amino acids: CSVGRRGGWDNGQFF.

The chain recombines TRBV5-6 with TRBJ2-7; no reliable D call. The CDR3 is made up of 15 amino acids. Germline V lookup: CDR1 SGHDT, CDR2 YYEEEE. The V and J ends lost 4 bases and 4 bases respectively, with 18 bases between them. CDR3 amino acids: CASSGRKTGDYEQYF. The CDR3 DNA follows: TGTGCCAGCAGCGGACGAAAGACGGGCGATTACGAGCAGTACTTC.

The chain employs TRBV12-3 or TRBV12-4 and TRBJ2-3; D unclear. CDR3 length equals 13 residues. V lost 2 bases and J 4 bases, leaving 7 bases between the germline ends. The CDR3 DNA is TGTGCCAGCAGTTTAATGGTCCCAGATACGCAGTATTTT. It translates to CASSLMVPDTQYF.

This chain links TRBV11-2 with TRBJ1-1, with TRBD1 matching over 7 bases. V gave up 5 bases and J gave up 3 bases; unmatched junction bases: 18. Germline V gene data show CDR1 as SGHAT and CDR2 as FQNNGV. The CDR3 extends over 18 amino acids. The DNA of the CDR3 is TGTGCCAGCAGCCCGAAAGGGGGGGACAGCCTTTGGTACACTGAAGCTTTCTTT. Translated, it gives CASSPKGGDSLWYTEAFF.

This chain uses TRBV7-6 with TRBJ1-1, with no clear D. The CDR3 totals 12 residues. The V and J ends lost 6 bases and 4 bases respectively, with 9 bases between them. Germline CDR1 reads SGHVS; CDR2 reads FNYEAQ. The CDR3 is CASSDIGTEAFF. CDR3 bases: TGTGCCAGCAGTGACATCGGCACTGAAGCTTTCTTT.

The chain's CDR3 is CSASPGLAGGGDTQYF. DNA of the CDR3: TGCAGTGCTAGCCCCGGACTAGCGGGAGGGGGAGATACGCAGTATTTT. V is TRBV20-1 and J is TRBJ2-3, with 15 nucleotides matching TRBD2. The CDR3 extends over 16 amino acids. After removal of 3 bases from V and 5 bases from J, the junction contained 6 bases not matched to a gene. The germline gives CDR1 DFQATT, CDR2 SNEGSKA (reference sequence).

This clonotype came up a few times. This chain links TRBV7-9 with TRBJ2-1; TRBD1 aligns across 12 bases. The germline gives CDR1 SEHNR, CDR2 FQNEAQ (reference sequence). The trim removed 6 bases at V and 8 bases at J, leaving 8 bases unmatched. The length of the CDR3 is 15 residues. This CDR3 reads CASSYSGTGGDEQFF. The CDR3 nucleotides read TGTGCCAGCAGTTATAGCGGGACAGGGGGCGATGAGCAGTTCTTC.

The chain is built from TRBV12-3 or TRBV12-4 and TRBJ1-5; D ambiguous. The CDR3 contains 12 residues. V lost 9 bases, J lost 7 bases, and 13 bases lay in between. In nucleotides, the CDR3 is TGTGCCAGTAAAGGAGGAGGACAGCCCCAGCATTTT. Its protein is CASKGGGQPQHF.

This clonotype came up many times. The CDR3 region is CASSLRGRPYNEQFF. In nucleotides, the CDR3 is TGTGCCAGCAGCTTGCGAGGCCGCCCCTACAATGAGCAGTTCTTC. This rearrangement joins TRBV5-6 to TRBJ2-1; the D is unclear. CDR1 and CDR2 from the germline V gene are SGHDT and YYEEEE. The CDR3 length is 15 residues. The V end was cut by 1 base, the J end by 2 bases, with 10 bases between.

This clonotype turned up a few times. This chain connects TRBV10-2 to TRBJ2-1; 8 bases fit TRBD2. CDR1 and CDR2 (germline): WSHSY, SAAADI. The length of the CDR3 is 14 residues. The trim removed 1 base at V and 7 bases at J, leaving 3 bases unmatched. The CDR3 DNA sequence: TGCGCCAGCAGTGAGTATAGCGGGAAGAATGAGCAGTTCTTC. This sequence encodes CASSEYSGKNEQFF.